A single sample gave rise to the 8 T cell receptor beta chains below, sequenced in a study of CD8+ T cells in alopecia areata. Indicated treatment: oral pan-JAK inhibitor, 5-10 mg twice daily. cDNA serving as the sequencing template came from extracted, reverse transcribed RNA. The method was immunoSEQ multiplex PCR; TCRdb's version includes in-frame clones alone and lacks a portion of them. Of over 150,000 clones detected, approximately 53% appear once; the ten largest clones hold roughly a tenth. The sample was CD8+ T cells sorted from blood, taken at week 24, from a patient treated with tofacitinib. All receptors derive from a human donor with alopecia areata.

The rearrangement joins TRBV13 to TRBJ2-4, with 8 bases aligning to TRBD1. With V trimmed by 5 bases and J by 4 bases, 7 bases remained unmatched. Germline V gene sequence: CDR1 PRHDT, CDR2 FYEKMQ (reference sequence). CDR3 length: 15 residues. The CDR3 nucleotides are TGTGCCAGCAGCCCTACGGGGACAGGAAAAAACATTCAGTACTTC. This gives the protein CASSPTGTGKNIQYF.

This chain joins TRBV6-6 and TRBJ1-5; 7 bases fit TRBD1. After removal of 5 bases from V and 6 bases from J, the junction contained 13 bases not matched to a gene. The CDR3 sequence is 16 residues long. Germline V lookup: CDR1 MNHNY, CDR2 SVGAGI (reference sequence). The CDR3 coding sequence is TGTGCCAGCAGTCCATTCGAGGGGGCGCGTGGTCAGCCCCAGCATTTT. Its protein is CASSPFEGARGQPQHF.

This clone came up a few times. This sample includes further DNA sequences coding for the same CDR3. This chain uses TRBV4-3 with TRBJ1-1, with D unclear. The germline CDR1 and CDR2 sequences are LGHNA and YSLEER. The V end lost 0 bases, the J end lost 2 bases, and 7 bases lay between the germline ends. The CDR3 runs 14 residues. The DNA for the CDR3 is TGCGCCAGCAGCCAAGATCGGGGAAACACTGAAGCTTTCTTT. This sequence encodes CASSQDRGNTEAFF.

This clone was recorded at least ten times. This chain links TRBV4-3 with TRBJ2-1; 12 bases are a match to TRBD2. CDR3 length: 17 amino acids. Germline CDR1 and CDR2: LGHNA and YSLEER. V lost 4 bases to trimming and J lost 7 bases; unmatched junction nucleotides: 11. CDR3 nucleotides: TGCGCCAGCAGCCTAGAAGGGCTAGCGGGGGGGCCGAATGAGCAGTTCTTC. It is translated as CASSLEGLAGGPNEQFF.

This sequence joins TRBV9 and TRBJ1-2; D call uncertain. V dropped 2 bases and J dropped 7 bases, with 12 bases sitting between them. This CDR3 contains 13 residues. In germline, CDR1 is SGDLS, CDR2 YYNGEE. Here the CDR3 DNA reads TGTGCCAGCAGCGTTAATATCCGGGGTGGCTACACCTTC. Translated, it gives CASSVNIRGGYTF.

The chain recombines TRBV11-2 with TRBJ2-5, with D possibly TRBD2 on 5 matching bases. Trimming removed 1 base at V and 5 bases at J, with 20 bases between. Germline CDR1 reads SGHAT; CDR2 reads FQNNGV. The CDR3 contains 17 residues. CDR3 sequence: CASSLASTRASSETQYF. The DNA for the CDR3 is TGTGCCAGCAGCTTAGCCTCTACGCGGGCCAGTTCCGAGACCCAGTACTTC. The full variable domain, rest sourced from reference TRBV11-2 and TRBJ2-5, is EAGVAQSPRYKIIEKRQSVAFWCNPISGHATLYWYQQILGQGPKLLIQFQNNGVVDDSQLPKDRFSAERLKGVDSTLKIQPAKLEDSAVYLCASSLASTRASSETQYFGPGTRLLVL.

The rearrangement links TRBV30 to TRBJ1-2; 7 bases align to TRBD1. The ends lost 0 bases at V and 11 bases at J; junction bases unmatched: 3. Germline assignment: CDR1 GTSNPN and CDR2 SVGIG (reference sequence). This CDR3 spans 11 amino acids. DNA of the CDR3: TGTGCCTGGAGTGTGGACAGGAGGTACACCTTC. As protein: CAWSVDRRYTF.

The V gene is TRBV20-1, the J gene TRBJ1-1; 7 bases line up with TRBD1. J lost 7 bases, V lost 6 bases, and 2 bases had no gene match. Germline V gene sequence: CDR1 DFQATT, CDR2 SNEGSKA (reference sequence). This CDR3 contains 10 residues. The CDR3 protein is CSAWDSEAFF. CDR3 nucleotides: TGCAGTGCGTGGGACAGTGAAGCTTTCTTT.